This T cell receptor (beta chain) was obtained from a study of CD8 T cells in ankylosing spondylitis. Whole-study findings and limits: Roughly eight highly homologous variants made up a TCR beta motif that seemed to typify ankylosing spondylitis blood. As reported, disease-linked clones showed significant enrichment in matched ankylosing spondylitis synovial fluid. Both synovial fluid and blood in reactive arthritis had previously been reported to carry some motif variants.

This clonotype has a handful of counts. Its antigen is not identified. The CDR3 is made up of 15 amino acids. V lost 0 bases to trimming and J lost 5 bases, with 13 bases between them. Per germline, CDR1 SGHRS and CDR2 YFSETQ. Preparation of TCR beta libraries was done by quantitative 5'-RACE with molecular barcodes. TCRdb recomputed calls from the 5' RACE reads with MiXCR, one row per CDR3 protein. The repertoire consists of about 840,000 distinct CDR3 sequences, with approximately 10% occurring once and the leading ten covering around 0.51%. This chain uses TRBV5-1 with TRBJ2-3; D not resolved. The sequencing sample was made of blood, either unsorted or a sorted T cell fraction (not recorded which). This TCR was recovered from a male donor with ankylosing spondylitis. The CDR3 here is CASSLEVREQDTQYF. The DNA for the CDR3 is TGCGCCAGCAGCTTGGAAGTTCGAGAGCAAGATACGCAGTATTTT. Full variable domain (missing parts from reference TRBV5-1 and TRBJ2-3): KAGVTQTPRYLIKTRGQQVTLSCSPISGHRSVSWYQQTPGQGLQFLFEYFSETQRNKGNFPGRFSGRQFSNSRSEMNVSTLELGDSALYLCASSLEVREQDTQYFGPGTRLTVL.